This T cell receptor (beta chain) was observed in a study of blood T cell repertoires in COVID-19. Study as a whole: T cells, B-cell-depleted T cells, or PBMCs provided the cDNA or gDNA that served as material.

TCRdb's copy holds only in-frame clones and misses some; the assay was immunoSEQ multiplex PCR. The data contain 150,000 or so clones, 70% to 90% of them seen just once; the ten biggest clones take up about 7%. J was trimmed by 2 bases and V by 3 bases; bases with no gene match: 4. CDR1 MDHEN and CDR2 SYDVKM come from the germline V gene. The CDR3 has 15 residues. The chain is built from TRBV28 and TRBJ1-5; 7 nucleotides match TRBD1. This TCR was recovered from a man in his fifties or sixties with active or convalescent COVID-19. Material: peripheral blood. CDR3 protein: CASSFDRVGNQPQHF. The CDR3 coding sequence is TGTGCCAGCAGTTTTGACAGGGTGGGCAATCAGCCCCAGCATTTT.